These 14 T cell receptor beta chains share one sample of origin, sequenced in a study of T cell repertoires in cytomegalovirus infection. These receptors have no identified antigens. TCRdb recomputed calls from the reads with MiXCR, one row per CDR3 protein. The table shows around 430,000 distinct CDR3 sequences, with roughly 43% occurring only once. The sample was cultured PBMCs, taken from culture after CMV antigen stimulation. The receptors derive from a human donor in good health (CMV status not recorded). Some clones in this sample may be carry-over from other donors' samples.

The gene calls are TRBV9 and TRBJ2-5, with D possibly TRBD1 on 7 matching bases. This CDR3 is 15 amino acids long. The V gene lost 0 bases and the J gene lost 5 bases, with 14 bases spanning the gap. In germline, CDR1 is SGDLS, CDR2 YYNGEE. CDR3: CASSVEEGAYETQYF. The CDR3 DNA follows: TGTGCCAGCAGCGTAGAGGAGGGGGCTTATGAGACCCAGTACTTC.

The table lists this clonotype with a few counts. This chain connects TRBV7-6 to TRBJ2-7; 8 nucleotides align to TRBD2. The CDR3 is 17 residues long. Trimming took 1 base from V and 5 from J; bases not matched to a gene: 13. CDR1 and CDR2 (germline): SGHVS, FNYEAQ. The CDR3: CASSLGVSGSLRHEQYF. CDR3 bases: TGTGCCAGCAGCTTAGGGGTGAGCGGGAGCCTTAGACACGAGCAGTACTTC.

This clonotype showed up just a few times. The CDR3 reads CASSIAGSNEQFF. The CDR3 nucleotides are TGTGCCAGTAGTATCGCGGGCTCCAATGAGCAGTTCTTC. V usage is TRBV19 and J usage is TRBJ2-1, with D possibly being TRBD2 (5 bases). CDR1 is LNHDA and CDR2 is SQIVND in the germline V gene (reference sequence). CDR3 length: 13 amino acids. V lost 3 bases to trimming and J lost 6 bases, with 9 bases between them.

The chain has TRBV7-8 and TRBJ1-4; D not resolved. CDR1 and CDR2 (germline): SGHVS, FQNEAQ. This CDR3 comprises 16 residues. Trimming took off 2 bases at V and 6 bases at J, with 16 bases between the two ends. CDR3 in amino acids: CASSLFLPQHDEKLFF. The CDR3 DNA is TGTGCCAGCAGCTTATTTCTCCCTCAGCACGATGAAAAACTGTTTTTT.

J is TRBJ1-2 and V is TRBV19, with D unresolved. CDR1 is LNHDA and CDR2 is SQIVND in the germline V gene (reference sequence). The CDR3 spans 11 residues. V lost 5 bases and J lost 7, with 8 bases in between. The CDR3 region is CASSESGGYTF. The CDR3 coding sequence is TGTGCCAGTAGTGAGTCCGGTGGCTACACCTTC.

This clonotype has more than one count but fewer than ten. The chain carries TRBV11-2 and TRBJ2-3; tentatively, D is TRBD2 (6 bases). V lost 5 bases and J 0 bases, leaving 15 bases between the germline ends. Per germline, CDR1 SGHAT and CDR2 FQNNGV. The CDR3 totals 16 residues. The chain's CDR3 is CASSRRTTSSTDTQYF. The DNA for the CDR3 is TGTGCCAGCAGCCGACGGACTACCTCTAGCACAGATACGCAGTATTTT.

In this sample, this clonotype turned up a few times. In DNA, the CDR3 is TGTGCCAGCAGCTTCCCAGGAGGGGGTGAGCAGTTCTTC. Residues: CASSFPGGGEQFF. V gene TRBV7-9 combines with J gene TRBJ2-1; D may match TRBD1 or TRBD2 (6 bases each). V lost 3 bases and J lost 9, with 12 bases in between. The CDR3 spans 13 residues. Germline V gene data show CDR1 as SEHNR and CDR2 as FQNEAQ (reference sequence).

There are a few counts of this clonotype. The chain uses TRBV19 and TRBJ2-1; TRBD1 might be the D (6 bases). Trimming shortened V by 4 bases and J by 6 bases, and 16 bases separated the two germline ends. This CDR3 is 15 amino acids long. Germline V CDR1 and CDR2: LNHDA, SQIVND (reference sequence). CDR3 loop: CASSTPVGGLNEQFF. DNA for the CDR3: TGTGCCAGTAGTACACCAGTTGGGGGCCTCAATGAGCAGTTCTTC. Complete variable domain (other parts from reference TRBV19 and TRBJ2-1): DGGITQSPKYLFRKEGQNVTLSCEQNLNHDAMYWYRQDPGQGLRLIYYSQIVNDFQKGDIAEGYSVSREKKESFPLTVTSAQKNPTAFYLCASSTPVGGLNEQFFGPGTRLTVL.

This clonotype has a handful of counts. The chain recombines TRBV6-5 with TRBJ1-2; 8 nucleotides line up with TRBD1. The V gene's germline CDR1 is MNHEY and CDR2 SVGAGI. The junction had 3 bases not matched to a gene; V was cut back by 7 bases and J by 2 bases. This CDR3 has 13 amino acids. The CDR3 loop is CASTRTGNYGYTF. The DNA for the CDR3 is TGTGCCAGCACCAGGACAGGGAACTATGGCTACACCTTC.

The chain couples TRBV4-3 to TRBJ2-1; 7 positions agree with TRBD2. The CDR3 is made up of 16 amino acids. Trimming cost V 0 bases and J 4 bases; bases outside gene matches: 6. CDR1 LGHNA and CDR2 YSLEER come from the germline V gene. The CDR3 sequence: CASSQEGSSGYNEQFF. The CDR3, as DNA: TGCGCCAGCAGCCAAGAAGGGTCTAGCGGATACAATGAGCAGTTCTTC.

This clonotype has a count of ten or more. The gene calls are TRBV7-2 and TRBJ2-1; D may be TRBD1 (6 bases). The CDR3 sequence is 13 residues long. The V end was cut by 2 bases, the J end by 8 bases, with 10 bases between. Germline lookup yields CDR1 SGHTA and CDR2 FQGNSA. The CDR3 sequence is CASSLNRAYEQFF. The CDR3 coding sequence is TGTGCCAGCAGCTTAAACAGGGCCTATGAGCAGTTCTTC.

This sequence joins TRBV11-2 and TRBJ2-4; TRBD2 might be the D (6 bases). Germline V gives CDR1 SGHAT, CDR2 FQNNGV. The length of the CDR3 is 20 residues. Trimming removed 2 bases from V and 3 bases from J, with 26 bases in between. The CDR3 sequence: CASSLLGRTTSGGIKNIQYF. The CDR3 DNA is TGTGCCAGCAGCTTATTGGGGAGGACAACGTCTGGGGGGATCAAAAACATTCAGTACTTC.

The chain employs TRBV7-9 and TRBJ2-6; D ambiguous. This CDR3 contains 14 residues. Per germline, CDR1 SEHNR and CDR2 FQNEAQ (reference sequence). Between the trimmed V and J ends, which lost 6 bases and 0 bases, there was a span of 6 bases. The CDR3 coding sequence is TGTGCCAGCAGGCTGGGCTCTGGGGCCAACGTCCTGACTTTC. It specifies CASRLGSGANVLTF.

The chain joins TRBV6-1 to TRBJ2-3, with D possibly matching TRBD2 (5 bases). The CDR3 has 15 residues. Germline V gene data show CDR1 as MNHNS and CDR2 as SASEGT. V was shortened by 6 bases and J by 3 bases, with 16 bases between the two germline ends. The CDR3 region has the DNA TGTGCCAGCAGGGTGGCGCGGGTCGGAACAGATACGCAGTATTTT. This translates into CASRVARVGTDTQYF.